Listed here are 13 T cell receptor beta chains from one sample, sequenced in a study of PD-1 blockade in mismatch repair-deficient tumors. The method was immunoSEQ multiplex PCR; TCRdb's version includes in-frame clones alone and lacks a portion of them. Of 45,000 to 55,000 clones listed, approximately 81% are singletons. The input for sequencing was peripheral blood, taken approximately 18 weeks after starting pembrolizumab. These receptors were collected from an adult with mismatch repair-deficient cancer.

This sequence joins TRBV5-5 and TRBJ2-1; 10 positions match TRBD1. Germline-derived CDR1 and CDR2 are SGHKS and YYEKEE (reference sequence). The V gene end was trimmed by 1 base and the J gene end by 8 bases; junction bases not matched to a gene: 6. The CDR3 spans 15 residues. The DNA for the CDR3 is TGTGCCAGCAGCTTGAGGGACAGGGGTTTGGATGAGCAGTTCTTC. It codes for CASSLRDRGLDEQFF. Complete variable domain (other parts from reference TRBV5-5 and TRBJ2-1): DAGVTQSPTHLIKTRGQQVTLRCSPISGHKSVSWYQQVLGQGPQFIFQYYEKEERGRGNFPDRFSARQFPNYSSELNVNALLLGDSALYLCASSLRDRGLDEQFFGPGTRLTVL.

This clone showed up just once. This rearrangement joins TRBV11-3 to TRBJ1-1; 10 bases are a match to TRBD1. Germline V gene data show CDR1 as SGHNT and CDR2 as YENEEA. The ends lost 5 bases at V and 1 base at J; junction bases unmatched: 4. This CDR3 comprises 15 residues. In DNA form, the CDR3 reads TGTGCCAGCAGCCCCCGGGACAGGGGGAACACTGAAGCTTTCTTT. Translated, it gives CASSPRDRGNTEAFF.

The chain uses TRBV6-1 and TRBJ2-2, with D perhaps matching TRBD1 (5 bases). This CDR3 is built from 15 residues. The germline V gene has CDR1 MNHNS and CDR2 SASEGT. V gave up 0 bases and J gave up 6 bases, with 11 bases separating them. The CDR3 region has the DNA TGTGCCAGCAGTGAAGCGGGGCTAGTATCCGGGGAGCTGTTTTTT. Its protein is CASSEAGLVSGELFF.

V usage is TRBV5-1 and J usage is TRBJ2-1, with 11 bases identical to TRBD1. V was clipped by 6 bases and J by 2 bases; unmatched bases: 10. This CDR3 is built from 17 residues. Germline CDR1 is SGHRS and CDR2 is YFSETQ. The CDR3 sequence is CASNQTPGQGAYNEQFF. The CDR3 DNA is TGCGCCAGCAACCAAACCCCGGGACAGGGGGCCTACAATGAGCAGTTCTTC.

The chain employs TRBV21-1 and TRBJ2-1; the DNA was not used to check the table's D call, TRBD2. TRBV21-1 is designated a pseudogene. The CDR3 runs to 17 residues. DNA for the CDR3: TGTGCCAGCAGCGCTGATGGGACTTCGAGCTCCTACAATGAGCAGTTCTTC. This sequence encodes CASSADGTSSSYNEQFF.

J is TRBJ1-5 and V is TRBV4-2; unclear D gene. Looked up from germline, CDR1 is LGHNA and CDR2 is YNFKEQ. This CDR3 is 16 amino acids long. Trimming shortened V by 0 bases and J by 0 bases, and 9 bases separated the two germline ends. This CDR3 is CASSQDFSRSNQPQHF. CDR3 nucleotides: TGTGCCAGCAGCCAAGATTTTAGCCGTAGCAATCAGCCCCAGCATTTT.

This chain uses TRBV5-5 with TRBJ2-7; maybe TRBD2 (5 bases). This CDR3 has 13 residues. CDR1 is SGHKS, CDR2 YYEKEE, per germline (reference sequence). V was shortened by 4 bases and J by 2 bases, with 10 bases between the two germline ends. The CDR3 sequence is CASSQRVAYEQYF. The CDR3 DNA reads TGTGCCAGCAGCCAGAGGGTGGCCTACGAGCAGTACTTC. Full variable domain (outside the CDR3, taken from reference TRBV5-5 and TRBJ2-7): DAGVTQSPTHLIKTRGQQVTLRCSPISGHKSVSWYQQVLGQGPQFIFQYYEKEERGRGNFPDRFSARQFPNYSSELNVNALLLGDSALYLCASSQRVAYEQYFGPGTRLTVT.

CDR3 sequence (DNA): TGCGCCAGCAGCTCAATGTTGGGGGACACTGAAGCTTTCTTT. Translation: CASSSMLGDTEAFF. J is TRBJ1-1 and V is TRBV5-1, with D tentatively TRBD1 (5 bases). The CDR3 sequence is 14 residues long. V lost 3 bases, J lost 3 bases, and 12 bases lay in between. Germline CDR1 and CDR2: SGHRS and YFSETQ.

The chain links TRBV7-2 to TRBJ2-5; TRBD1 might be the D (5 bases). CDR1 is SGHTA, CDR2 FQGNSA, per germline. The CDR3 has 17 residues. V lost 5 bases to trimming and J lost 4 bases, with 23 bases between them. The CDR3 reads CASSGAIRAQGTETQYF. CDR3 bases: TGTGCCAGCAGCGGCGCAATCAGGGCCCAGGGCACAGAGACCCAGTACTTC. The whole variable domain, filled in from reference TRBV7-2 and TRBJ2-5, reads GAGVSQSPSNKVTEKGKDVELRCDPISGHTALYWYRQSLGQGLEFLIYFQGNSAPDKSGLPSDRFSAERTGGSVSTLTIQRTQQEDSAVYLCASSGAIRAQGTETQYFGPGTRLLVL.

The chain links TRBV5-1 to TRBJ1-2; D remains ambiguous. Germline V gene lookup returns CDR1 SGHRS and CDR2 YFSETQ. The CDR3 is 14 residues long. V lost 4 bases and J lost 2, with 12 bases in between. The CDR3 spells CASSEAQNNYGYTF. The CDR3 DNA sequence: TGCGCCAGCAGCGAGGCACAGAACAACTATGGCTACACCTTC.

V gene TRBV5-4 combines with J gene TRBJ2-7; tentatively, D is TRBD1 or TRBD2 (5 bases each). The CDR3 loop spans 15 amino acids. The germline V and J ends were trimmed by 3 bases and 2 bases, with 15 bases remaining between them. In germline, CDR1 is SGHNT, CDR2 YYREEE (reference sequence). The DNA for the CDR3 is TGTGCCAGCAGCTCCTGGGACCTGACGCCCTACGAGCAGTACTTC. Its translation is CASSSWDLTPYEQYF.

This chain connects TRBV6-6 to TRBJ2-2; 8 nucleotides agree with TRBD2. Trimming took 2 bases from V and 6 from J; bases not matched to a gene: 8. The CDR3 is 16 residues long. Germline CDR1 reads MNHNY; CDR2 reads SVGAGI (reference sequence). The CDR3 nucleotides are TGTGCCAGCAGTTACGGGACTAGTCTATTCCCCGGGGAGCTGTTTTTT. Its protein product is CASSYGTSLFPGELFF.

This clone has just one count. The chain carries TRBV28 and TRBJ1-3, with D possibly TRBD1 on 5 matching bases. V was clipped by 7 bases and J by 0 bases, with 13 bases between them. The germline V gene has CDR1 MDHEN and CDR2 SYDVKM. This CDR3 is 15 amino acids long. The CDR3 loop is CASITRGSSGNTIYF. CDR3 nucleotides: TGTGCCAGCATCACTCGGGGCTCCTCTGGAAACACCATATATTTT.